Given below is one T cell receptor beta chain in context. Its antigen is undetermined. This entry is derived from a study of shared clonotypes between healthy human individuals. Overall study findings and caveats: Represented genetic and exposure-history diversity was restricted by having few donors. A generally larger estimated richness was seen in naive subsets than in memory subsets.

This CDR3 contains 13 residues. Germline CDR1 is LNHDA and CDR2 is SQIVND (reference sequence). J was trimmed by 7 bases and V by 5 bases; bases with no gene match: 7. Sequenced by immunoSEQ multiplex PCR; TCRdb stores in-frame clones only, minus some. The sample shows some 1,600,000 clones, 95% to 99% of them seen only once. V is TRBV19 and J is TRBJ1-1; 7 bases align to TRBD1. The source is a man aged 25 to 45 in good health. The sample consisted of naive CD4+ T cells sorted from blood. Subset noted: CD45RA+ positively selected. CDR3: CASSPQGVVEAFF. The CDR3 region has the DNA TGTGCCAGTAGTCCCCAGGGGGTTGTTGAAGCTTTCTTT.